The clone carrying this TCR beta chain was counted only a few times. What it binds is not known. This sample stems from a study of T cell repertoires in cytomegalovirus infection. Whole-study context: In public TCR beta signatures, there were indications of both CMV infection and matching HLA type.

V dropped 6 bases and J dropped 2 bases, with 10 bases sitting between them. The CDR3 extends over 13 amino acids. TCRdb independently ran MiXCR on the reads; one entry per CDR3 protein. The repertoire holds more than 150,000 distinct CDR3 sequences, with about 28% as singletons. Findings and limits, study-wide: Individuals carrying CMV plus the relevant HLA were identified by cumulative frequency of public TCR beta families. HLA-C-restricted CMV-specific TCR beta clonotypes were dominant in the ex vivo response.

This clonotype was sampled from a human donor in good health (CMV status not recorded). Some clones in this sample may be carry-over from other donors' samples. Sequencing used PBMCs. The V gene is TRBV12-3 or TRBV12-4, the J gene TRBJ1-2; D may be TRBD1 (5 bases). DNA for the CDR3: TGTGCCAGCAGCCCTCAGGGAAACTATGGCTACACCTTC. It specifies CASSPQGNYGYTF.